A single sample gave rise to the 27 T cell receptor beta chains below, sequenced in a study of shared clonotypes between healthy human individuals. TCRdb's table, derived via immunoSEQ multiplex PCR, lists solely in-frame clones and lacks some. In the table there are about 1.1 million clones, about 84% of which are singletons. The specimen was memory CD4+ T cells from PBMCs. Subset reported: CD45RA-negative fraction. The receptors were sampled from a man between 18 and 29 years old in good health. Some clones in this sample may be carry-over from other donors' samples.

V usage is TRBV5-1 and J usage is TRBJ2-2; no reliable D call. The CDR3 loop spans 14 amino acids. Trimming pared 0 bases from V and 4 bases from J, leaving 7 bases between. Germline-derived CDR1 and CDR2 are SGHRS and YFSETQ. The CDR3 DNA reads TGCGCCAGCAGCTTGGGGGCGAGCACCGGGGAGCTGTTTTTT. It is translated as CASSLGASTGELFF.

The genes are TRBV6-1 and TRBJ2-2; maybe TRBD1 (5 bases). The V gene's germline CDR1 is MNHNS and CDR2 SASEGT. V shed 10 bases and J shed 6 bases, with 12 bases lying between them. CDR3 length equals 12 residues. This CDR3 reads CATAGFAGELFF. The CDR3 DNA reads as TGTGCCACGGCAGGGTTCGCCGGGGAGCTGTTTTTT.

This chain joins TRBV6-6 and TRBJ2-3; D may correspond to TRBD1 or TRBD2 (5 bases each). The germline V and J ends were trimmed by 2 bases and 1 base, with 7 bases remaining between them. Germline V gene data show CDR1 as MNHNY and CDR2 as SVGAGI (reference sequence). The CDR3 loop spans 14 amino acids. CDR3 sequence: CASSYPGRTDTQYF. The CDR3 DNA sequence: TGTGCCAGCAGTTACCCGGGACGCACAGATACGCAGTATTTT.

The chain employs TRBV20-1 and TRBJ2-7; D is undetermined. The germline gives CDR1 DFQATT, CDR2 SNEGSKA (reference sequence). This CDR3 contains 10 residues. Trimming took off 8 bases at V and 2 bases at J, with 7 bases between the two ends. CDR3 residues: CSPMAYEQYF. CDR3 coding DNA: TGCAGTCCGATGGCCTACGAGCAGTACTTC.

The CDR3 loop is CASSLDWTGQGGYTF. CDR3 DNA: TGCGCCAGCAGCTTAGATTGGACCGGACAGGGAGGCTACACCTTC. The rearrangement links TRBV5-1 to TRBJ1-2; 8 nucleotides align to TRBD1. The CDR3 spans 15 residues. V lost 2 bases, J lost 8 bases, and 11 bases stayed unmatched. Germline assignment: CDR1 SGHRS and CDR2 YFSETQ.

The chain couples TRBV5-1 to TRBJ1-3; weak D call: TRBD1 (5 bases). The CDR3 spans 15 residues. The V end lost 0 bases, the J end lost 2 bases, and 9 bases lay between the germline ends. Germline V gene lookup returns CDR1 SGHRS and CDR2 YFSETQ. The CDR3: CASSLGGVAGNTIYF. CDR3 bases: TGCGCCAGCAGCTTGGGAGGGGTGGCTGGAAACACCATATATTTT.

The chain is built from TRBV30 and TRBJ1-2; 8 nucleotides line up with TRBD1. CDR1 is GTSNPN, CDR2 SVGIG, per germline (reference sequence). The ends lost 1 base at V and 3 bases at J; junction bases unmatched: 1. This CDR3 region has 13 residues. DNA of the CDR3: TGTGCCTGGAGTGCGACAGGGGACTATGGCTACACCTTC. Translating gives CAWSATGDYGYTF.

V gene TRBV18 combines with J gene TRBJ2-7, with a possible D match to TRBD2 (6 bases). V was cut by 2 bases and J by 6 bases, with 17 bases left in between. The CDR3 loop spans 15 amino acids. In germline, CDR1 is KGHSH, CDR2 LQKENI. CDR3 in amino acids: CASSPGAGGMGEQYF. CDR3 coding DNA: TGTGCCAGCTCACCAGGGGCTGGGGGGATGGGCGAGCAGTACTTC. Supplemented by reference TRBV18 and TRBJ2-7, the full variable domain reads NAGVMQNPRHLVRRRGQEARLRCSPMKGHSHVYWYRQLPEEGLKFMVYLQKENIIDESGMPKERFSAEFPKEGPSILRIQQVVRGDSAAYFCASSPGAGGMGEQYFGPGTRLTVT.

The gene calls are TRBV18 and TRBJ2-3; D tentatively fits TRBD1 or TRBD2 (5 bases each). There are 16 residues in the CDR3. V lost 6 bases to trimming and J lost 4 bases, with 20 bases between them. Germline V lookup: CDR1 KGHSH, CDR2 LQKENI. The CDR3: CASSPTMRGPSDTQYF. CDR3 coding DNA: TGTGCCAGCTCGCCCACCATGAGGGGCCCCTCAGATACGCAGTATTTT.

The CDR3 region is CASSHGTSGTDTQYF. The CDR3 region has the DNA TGTGCCAGCAGCCATGGGACTAGCGGTACAGATACGCAGTATTTT. The rearrangement uses TRBV28 and TRBJ2-3; 11 bases agree with TRBD2. CDR1 and CDR2 from the germline V gene are MDHEN and SYDVKM. The CDR3 loop spans 15 amino acids. The junction had 5 bases not matched to a gene; V was cut back by 6 bases and J by 3 bases.

The J gene is TRBJ2-1, the V gene TRBV29-1; D is unresolved. The CDR3 loop spans 13 amino acids. The germline V and J ends were trimmed by 7 bases and 6 bases, with 16 bases remaining between them. CDR1 is SQVTM and CDR2 is ANQGSEA in the germline V gene. The CDR3 region has the DNA TGCAGCGCCGACGCACCCGTATCCAATGAGCAGTTCTTC. This codes for CSADAPVSNEQFF.

The rearrangement links TRBV13 to TRBJ2-2, with D possibly TRBD2 on 5 matching bases. The germline gives CDR1 PRHDT, CDR2 FYEKMQ (reference sequence). The CDR3 runs 14 residues. V lost 4 bases and J 5 bases, leaving 11 bases between the germline ends. In DNA form, the CDR3 reads TGTGCCAGCAGCTACCAACCGGGAACCGGGGAGCTGTTTTTT. This encodes CASSYQPGTGELFF.

Here the CDR3 DNA reads TGTGCCAGCAGCGTAGATCTTTTCCCTTTCTACGAGCAGTACTTC. Its protein is CASSVDLFPFYEQYF. This chain joins TRBV9 and TRBJ2-7; D uncertain. The CDR3 runs to 15 residues. Trimming removed 0 bases from V and 3 bases from J, with 13 bases in between. CDR1 is SGDLS and CDR2 is YYNGEE in the germline V gene.

The chain combines TRBV9 with TRBJ2-2; TRBD1 matches at 9 bases. The CDR3 sequence is 13 residues long. After removal of 3 bases from V and 7 bases from J, the junction contained 1 base not matched to a gene. Germline CDR1 reads SGDLS; CDR2 reads YYNGEE. The CDR3 DNA reads TGTGCCAGCAGCGGGACAGGGGTCGGGGAGCTGTTTTTT. It is translated as CASSGTGVGELFF.

This clone was observed a handful of times. This CDR3 is also generated by other DNA sequences in the sample. The CDR3 DNA sequence: TGTGCCAGCTCACCTCCTGGGACGGGCAATCAGCCCCAGCATTTT. Translating it yields CASSPPGTGNQPQHF. The rearrangement links TRBV18 to TRBJ1-5; D possibly corresponds to TRBD1 (5 bases). The CDR3 loop spans 15 amino acids. V shed 3 bases and J shed 2 bases, with 11 bases lying between them. Germline V CDR1 and CDR2: KGHSH, LQKENI.

The chain couples TRBV5-4 to TRBJ1-3; the D gene is possibly TRBD1 (5 bases). The CDR3 totals 15 residues. Germline V gene sequence: CDR1 SGHNT, CDR2 YYREEE (reference sequence). V was shortened by 2 bases and J by 7 bases, with 16 bases between the two germline ends. This CDR3 is CASSFAGGGGNTIYF. The CDR3 bases are TGTGCCAGCAGCTTCGCCGGCGGCGGGGGGAACACCATATATTTT.

The chain combines TRBV28 with TRBJ2-1, with TRBD1 matching 10 bases. The germline V gene has CDR1 MDHEN and CDR2 SYDVKM. J was trimmed by 9 bases and V by 5 bases; bases with no gene match: 7. The CDR3 sequence is 14 residues long. CDR3 region: CASSPGQGLGEQFF. CDR3 sequence (DNA): TGTGCCAGCAGTCCGGGACAGGGGTTGGGTGAGCAGTTCTTC.

This sequence joins TRBV5-1 and TRBJ2-5; 8 nucleotides align to TRBD1. The CDR3 runs 15 residues. The V gene's germline CDR1 is SGHRS and CDR2 YFSETQ. V shed 3 bases and J 4 bases; nucleotides not matched to a gene: 8. The CDR3 sequence: CASSSQGAVGETQYF. The CDR3 coding sequence is TGCGCCAGCAGCTCCCAGGGGGCAGTAGGAGAGACCCAGTACTTC.

This chain links TRBV5-6 with TRBJ1-6; the D gene is possibly TRBD1 (6 bases). The CDR3 length is 16 residues. From germline, CDR1 is SGHDT and CDR2 YYEEEE. V lost 1 base to trimming and J lost 7 bases, with 15 bases between them. The CDR3 bases are TGTGCCAGCAGCTTGAGACCCGGACAGCGGAATTCACCCCTCCACTTT. Encoded protein: CASSLRPGQRNSPLHF.

Here the CDR3 DNA reads TGTGCCAGCAGTCTGGGCGCACTCTACGAGCAGTACTTC. Its protein is CASSLGALYEQYF. The rearrangement uses TRBV6-1 and TRBJ2-7, with unresolved D. With 5 bases removed from V and 3 bases from J, the gap between germline ends came to 11 bases. Germline CDR1 MNHNS, CDR2 SASEGT. The length of the CDR3 is 13 residues.

The chain uses TRBV21-1 and TRBJ2-7; the tabulated D call, TRBD1, remains unverified against the DNA. TRBV21-1 represents a pseudogene. This CDR3 region has 16 residues. The CDR3: CASSKAGQGASYEQYF. The CDR3 nucleotides are TGTGCCAGCAGCAAAGCAGGCCAGGGGGCGTCCTACGAGCAGTACTTC.

The chain recombines TRBV11-3 with TRBJ2-7, with D tentatively TRBD2 (6 bases). CDR3 length: 14 residues. V was cut by 5 bases and J by 4 bases, with 15 bases left in between. Germline CDR1 SGHNT, CDR2 YENEEA. The CDR3: CASSPGGAGYEQYF. The DNA for the CDR3 is TGTGCCAGCAGCCCCGGAGGGGCGGGGTACGAGCAGTACTTC.

This clone was observed a few times. The chain recombines TRBV4-3 with TRBJ1-1; the D is unclear. The CDR3 covers 14 residues. Per germline, CDR1 LGHNA and CDR2 YSLEER. Trimming took 0 bases from V and 6 from J, leaving 11 bases between them. The CDR3 DNA sequence: TGCGCCAGCAGCCAAGATAGTAGAGACGCTGAAGCTTTCTTT. Its translation is CASSQDSRDAEAFF.

The chain employs TRBV27 and TRBJ2-1; maybe TRBD2 (6 bases). V was trimmed by 5 bases and J by 7 bases, leaving 24 bases between them. This CDR3 spans 17 amino acids. Germline V gene lookup returns CDR1 MNHEY and CDR2 SMNVEV (reference sequence). DNA of the CDR3: TGTGCCAGCAGTGTGACTAGTCGTACCCTATTGGGGAATGAGCAGTTCTTC. Translated: CASSVTSRTLLGNEQFF.

Concerning this clone: A read error may be the cause here, since a much bigger clone is one base away. The V gene is TRBV5-6, the J gene TRBJ1-2, with TRBD1 matching over 10 bases. Germline V lookup: CDR1 SGHDT, CDR2 YYEEEE. The V and J ends lost 0 bases and 3 bases, in that order; junction bases with no gene match: 2. The CDR3 is made up of 15 amino acids. CDR3 DNA sequence: TGTGCCAGCAGCTTGGTCGGACAGGGGGACTATGGCTACACCTTC. Translated, it gives CASSLVGQGDYGYTF. Drawing the rest from reference TRBV5-6 and TRBJ1-2, the complete variable domain is DAGVTQSPTHLIKTRGQQVTLRCSPKSGHDTVSWYQQALGQGPQFIFQYYEEEERQRGNFPDRFSGHQFPNYSSELNVNALLLGDSALYLCASSLVGQGDYGYTFGSGTRLTVV.

This chain links TRBV5-5 with TRBJ2-5; unclear D gene. CDR1 and CDR2 from the germline V gene are SGHKS and YYEKEE (reference sequence). The V gene lost 1 base and the J gene lost 4 bases, with 8 bases spanning the gap. This CDR3 is built from 13 residues. The CDR3 spells CASSLPLGETQYF. The CDR3 DNA follows: TGTGCCAGCAGCTTGCCATTGGGAGAGACCCAGTACTTC.

The J gene is TRBJ2-3, the V gene TRBV7-3; TRBD2 agrees at 7 bases. V shed 5 bases, J shed 2 bases, and the junction held 13 bases outside the gene matches. Looked up from germline, CDR1 is SGHTA and CDR2 is FQGTGA. The CDR3 is made up of 17 amino acids. CDR3 sequence reads: CASSPGPGGRYTDTQYF. The CDR3 DNA reads as TGTGCCAGCAGCCCAGGGCCGGGAGGCCGATACACAGATACGCAGTATTTT. Supplemented by reference TRBV7-3 and TRBJ2-3, the full variable domain reads GAGVSQTPSNKVTEKGKYVELRCDPISGHTALYWYRQSLGQGPEFLIYFQGTGAADDSGLPNDRFFAVRPEGSVSTLKIQRTERGDSAVYLCASSPGPGGRYTDTQYFGPGTRLTVL.